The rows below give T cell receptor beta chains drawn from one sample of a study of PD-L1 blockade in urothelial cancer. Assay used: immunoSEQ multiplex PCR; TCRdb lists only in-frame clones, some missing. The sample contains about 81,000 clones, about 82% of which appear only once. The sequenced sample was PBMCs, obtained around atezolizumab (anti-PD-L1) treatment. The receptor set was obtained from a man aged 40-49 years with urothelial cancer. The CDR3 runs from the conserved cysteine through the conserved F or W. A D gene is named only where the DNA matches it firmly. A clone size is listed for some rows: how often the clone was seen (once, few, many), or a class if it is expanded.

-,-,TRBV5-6,CASSFSGGEQYF
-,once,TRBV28,CASRKQGQPNYGYTF
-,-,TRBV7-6,CASSGGLNQPQHF
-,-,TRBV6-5,CASSYFRQAASEQFF
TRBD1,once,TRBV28,CASRDRGGTDTQYF
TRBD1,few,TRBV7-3,CASSLQGATNTEAFF
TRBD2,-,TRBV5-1,CASSPAGGRAYEQYF
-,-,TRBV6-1,CASTTRPMNTEAFF
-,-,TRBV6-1,CASRSNTGGGQPQHF
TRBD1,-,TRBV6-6,CASSSFAGGLNEQYF
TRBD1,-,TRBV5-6,CASSMRTGGQETQYF
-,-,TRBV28,CASRSVSNQPQHF
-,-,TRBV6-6,CASRGEGGVEKLFF
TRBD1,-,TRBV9,CASSAGQGTYGYTF
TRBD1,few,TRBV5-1,CASSLTGGLLDQYF
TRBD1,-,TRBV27,CASSPLRDRAGGELFF
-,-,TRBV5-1,CASSLVAGSTEAFF
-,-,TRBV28,CASTNQEGLAFF
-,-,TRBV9,CASSVLPGSAETQYF
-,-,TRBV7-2,CASSRPGTMGTEAFF
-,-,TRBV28,CASSSTGTLYNEQFF
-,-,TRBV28,CASSSGDYEQYF
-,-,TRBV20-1,CSARGGTQYF
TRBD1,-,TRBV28,CASSPTVGTEGATQYF
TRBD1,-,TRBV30,CAWSRQGARTEAFF
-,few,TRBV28,CASRGGSSGANVLTF
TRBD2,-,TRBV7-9,CASSSPGLAKGGEQFF
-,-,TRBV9,CASSVEGRGGDNYGYTF
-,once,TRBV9,CASSVGFSVAGKETQYF
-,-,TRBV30,CAWSFKGGRGETQYF
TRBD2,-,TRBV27,CASSPQASGGGEDTQYF